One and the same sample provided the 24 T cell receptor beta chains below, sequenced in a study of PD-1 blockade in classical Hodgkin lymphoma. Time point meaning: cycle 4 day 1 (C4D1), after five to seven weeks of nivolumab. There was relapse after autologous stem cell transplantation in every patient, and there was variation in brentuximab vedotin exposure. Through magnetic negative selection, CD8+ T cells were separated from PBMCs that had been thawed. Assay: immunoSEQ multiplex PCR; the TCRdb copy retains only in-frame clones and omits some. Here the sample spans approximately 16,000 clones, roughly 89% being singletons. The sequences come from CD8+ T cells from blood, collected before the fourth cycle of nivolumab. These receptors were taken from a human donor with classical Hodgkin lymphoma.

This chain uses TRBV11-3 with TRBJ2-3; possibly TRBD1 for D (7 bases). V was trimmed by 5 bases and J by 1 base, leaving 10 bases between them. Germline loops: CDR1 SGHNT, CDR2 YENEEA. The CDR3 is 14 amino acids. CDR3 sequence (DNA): TGTGCCAGCAGCCAGGGGGAGGGCACAGATACGCAGTATTTT. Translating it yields CASSQGEGTDTQYF.

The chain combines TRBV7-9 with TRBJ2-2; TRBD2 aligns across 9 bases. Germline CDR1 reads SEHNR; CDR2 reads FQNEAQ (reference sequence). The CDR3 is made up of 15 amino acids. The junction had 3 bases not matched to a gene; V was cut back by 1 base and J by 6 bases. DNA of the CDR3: TGTGCCAGCAGCTTAGAGGTAGCGGGAGCCGGGGAGCTGTTTTTT. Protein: CASSLEVAGAGELFF.

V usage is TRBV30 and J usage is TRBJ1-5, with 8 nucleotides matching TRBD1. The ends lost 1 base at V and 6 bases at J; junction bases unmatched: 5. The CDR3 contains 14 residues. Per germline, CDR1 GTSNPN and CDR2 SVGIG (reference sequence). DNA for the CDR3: TGTGCCTGGAGTGATCCAGGGGGCAGTCAGCCCCAGCATTTT. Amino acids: CAWSDPGGSQPQHF.

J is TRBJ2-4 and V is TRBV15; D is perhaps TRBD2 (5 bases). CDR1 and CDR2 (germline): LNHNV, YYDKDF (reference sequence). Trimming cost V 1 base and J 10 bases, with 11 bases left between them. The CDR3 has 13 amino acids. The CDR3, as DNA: TGTGCCACCAGCAGAGGTAGCGTAGGAATTCAGTACTTC. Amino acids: CATSRGSVGIQYF.

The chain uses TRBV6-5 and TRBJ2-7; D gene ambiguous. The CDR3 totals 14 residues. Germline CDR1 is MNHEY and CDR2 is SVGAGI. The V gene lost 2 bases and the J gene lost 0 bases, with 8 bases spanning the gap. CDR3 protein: CASSYDLDSYEQYF. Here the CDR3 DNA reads TGTGCCAGCAGTTACGACCTAGACTCCTACGAGCAGTACTTC.

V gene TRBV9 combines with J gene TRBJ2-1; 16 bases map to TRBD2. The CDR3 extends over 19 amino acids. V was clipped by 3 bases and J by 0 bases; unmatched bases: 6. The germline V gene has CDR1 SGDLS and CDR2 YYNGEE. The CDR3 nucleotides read TGTGCCAGCAGCGCCGGGACTAGCGGGAGGGCCCTCTCCTACAATGAGCAGTTCTTC. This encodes CASSAGTSGRALSYNEQFF.

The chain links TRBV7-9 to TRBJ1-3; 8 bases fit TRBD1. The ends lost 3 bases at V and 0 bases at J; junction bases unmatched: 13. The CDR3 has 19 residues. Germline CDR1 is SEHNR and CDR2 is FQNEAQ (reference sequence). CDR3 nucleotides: TGTGCCAGCAGCTTCCCCGGACAGGGTGACTACTTCTCTGGAAACACCATATATTTT. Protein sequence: CASSFPGQGDYFSGNTIYF.

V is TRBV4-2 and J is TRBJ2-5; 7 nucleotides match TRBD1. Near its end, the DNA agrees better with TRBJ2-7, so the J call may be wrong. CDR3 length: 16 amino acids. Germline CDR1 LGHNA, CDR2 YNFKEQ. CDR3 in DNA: TGTGCCAGCAGCCAACTTACAGGGGCGGTACTTTACGAGCAGTACTTC. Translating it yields CASSQLTGAVLYEQYF.

For the CDR3, the DNA is TGTGCCAGCAGTTACTTGGAGGGTAATAATTCACCCCTCCACTTT. Encoded protein: CASSYLEGNNSPLHF. This rearrangement joins TRBV6-5 to TRBJ1-6; D is uncertain. V shed 1 base and J shed 5 bases, with 9 bases lying between them. There are 15 residues in the CDR3. The V gene's germline CDR1 is MNHEY and CDR2 SVGAGI.

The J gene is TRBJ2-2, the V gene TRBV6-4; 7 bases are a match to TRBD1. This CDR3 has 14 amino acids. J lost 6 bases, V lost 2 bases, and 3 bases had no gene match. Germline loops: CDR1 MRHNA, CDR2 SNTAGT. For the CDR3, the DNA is TGTGCCAGCAGTGACATAGGGGGCGCCGGGGAGCTGTTTTTT. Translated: CASSDIGGAGELFF.

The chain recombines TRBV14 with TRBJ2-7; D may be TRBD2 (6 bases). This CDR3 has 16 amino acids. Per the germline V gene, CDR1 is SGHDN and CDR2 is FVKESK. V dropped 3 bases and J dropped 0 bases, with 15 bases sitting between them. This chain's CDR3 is CASSQAGYGTSYEQYF. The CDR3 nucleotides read TGTGCCAGCAGCCAGGCGGGGTACGGTACCTCCTACGAGCAGTACTTC.

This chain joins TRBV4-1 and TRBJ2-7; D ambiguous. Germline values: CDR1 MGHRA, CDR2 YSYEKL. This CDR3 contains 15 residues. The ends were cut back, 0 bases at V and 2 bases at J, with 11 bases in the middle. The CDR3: CASSQDDVGTYEQYF. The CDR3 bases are TGCGCCAGCAGCCAAGATGACGTAGGGACCTACGAGCAGTACTTC.

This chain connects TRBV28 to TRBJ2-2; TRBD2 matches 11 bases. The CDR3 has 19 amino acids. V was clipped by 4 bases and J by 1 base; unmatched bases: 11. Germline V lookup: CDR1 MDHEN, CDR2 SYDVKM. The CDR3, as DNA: TGTGCCAGCAGTTCCTGGGGAGCTAGCGGGAGGTTGAACACCGGGGAGCTGTTTTTT. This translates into CASSSWGASGRLNTGELFF.

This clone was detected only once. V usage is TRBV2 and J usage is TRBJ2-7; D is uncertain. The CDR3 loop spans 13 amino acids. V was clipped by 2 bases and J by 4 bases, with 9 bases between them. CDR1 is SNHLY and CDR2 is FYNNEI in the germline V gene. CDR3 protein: CASSEQNRYEQYF. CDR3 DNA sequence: TGTGCCAGCAGTGAACAGAACCGTTACGAGCAGTACTTC.

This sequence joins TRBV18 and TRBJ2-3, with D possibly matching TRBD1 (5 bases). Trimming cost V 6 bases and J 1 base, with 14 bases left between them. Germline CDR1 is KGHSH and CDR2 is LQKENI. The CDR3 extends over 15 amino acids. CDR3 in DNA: TGTGCCAGCTCTATCGTAGGGGTTGGCACAGATACGCAGTATTTT. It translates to CASSIVGVGTDTQYF.

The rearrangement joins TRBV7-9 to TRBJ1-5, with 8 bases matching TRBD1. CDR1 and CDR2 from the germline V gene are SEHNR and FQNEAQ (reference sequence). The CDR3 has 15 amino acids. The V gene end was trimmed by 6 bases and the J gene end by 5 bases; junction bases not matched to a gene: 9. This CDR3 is CASSQSGQGHQPQHF. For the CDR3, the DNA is TGTGCCAGCAGTCAGAGCGGACAGGGACATCAGCCCCAGCATTTT.

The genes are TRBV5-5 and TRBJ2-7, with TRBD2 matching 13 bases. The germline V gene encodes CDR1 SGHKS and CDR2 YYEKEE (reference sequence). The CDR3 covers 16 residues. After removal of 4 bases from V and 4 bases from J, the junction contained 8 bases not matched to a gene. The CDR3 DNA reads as TGTGCCAGCAGCGGGAAACTAGCGGGGGGGCAATACGAGCAGTACTTC. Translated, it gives CASSGKLAGGQYEQYF.

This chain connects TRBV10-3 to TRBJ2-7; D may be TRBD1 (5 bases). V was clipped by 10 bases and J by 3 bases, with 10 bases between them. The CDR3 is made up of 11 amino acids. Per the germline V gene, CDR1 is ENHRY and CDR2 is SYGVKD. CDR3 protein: CATQGGYEQYF. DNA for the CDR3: TGTGCCACCCAGGGCGGCTACGAGCAGTACTTC.

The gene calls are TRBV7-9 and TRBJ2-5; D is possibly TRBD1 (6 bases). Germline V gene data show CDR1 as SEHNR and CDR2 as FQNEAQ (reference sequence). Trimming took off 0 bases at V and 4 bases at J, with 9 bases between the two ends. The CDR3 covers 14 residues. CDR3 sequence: CASSLAGATETQYF. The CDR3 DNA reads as TGTGCCAGCAGCTTAGCGGGGGCCACAGAGACCCAGTACTTC.

The chain's CDR3 is CASSTVGLADYNEQFF. The CDR3 DNA sequence: TGTGCCAGCAGCACAGTGGGACTAGCGGACTACAATGAGCAGTTCTTC. The chain combines TRBV5-4 with TRBJ2-1; 11 nucleotides agree with TRBD2. The CDR3 sequence is 16 residues long. J gave up 3 bases and V 4 bases, and 6 bases lay outside the gene matches. Germline lookup yields CDR1 SGHNT and CDR2 YYREEE (reference sequence).

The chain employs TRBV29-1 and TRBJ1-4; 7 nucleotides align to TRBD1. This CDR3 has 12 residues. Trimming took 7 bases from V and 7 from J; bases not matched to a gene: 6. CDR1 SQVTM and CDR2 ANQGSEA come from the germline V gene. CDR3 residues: CSARGLPEKLFF. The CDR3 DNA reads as TGCAGCGCAAGGGGGCTCCCTGAAAAACTGTTTTTT.

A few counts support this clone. Written as DNA, the CDR3 is TGCGCCAGCAGCCATGATGGGGCCCGGCCCCAGCATTTT. Translating gives CASSHDGARPQHF. The chain couples TRBV4-1 to TRBJ1-5; D possibly corresponds to TRBD1 (5 bases). Trimming stripped 3 bases from V and 9 bases from J, with 12 bases between. In germline, CDR1 is MGHRA, CDR2 YSYEKL. The CDR3 runs to 13 residues.

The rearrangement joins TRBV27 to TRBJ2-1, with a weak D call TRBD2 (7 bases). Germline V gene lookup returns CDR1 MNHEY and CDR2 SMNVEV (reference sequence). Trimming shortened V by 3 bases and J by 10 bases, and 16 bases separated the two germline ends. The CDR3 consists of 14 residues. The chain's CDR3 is CASSFQGGAEEQFF. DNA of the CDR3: TGTGCCAGCAGTTTCCAAGGGGGGGCAGAAGAGCAGTTCTTC.

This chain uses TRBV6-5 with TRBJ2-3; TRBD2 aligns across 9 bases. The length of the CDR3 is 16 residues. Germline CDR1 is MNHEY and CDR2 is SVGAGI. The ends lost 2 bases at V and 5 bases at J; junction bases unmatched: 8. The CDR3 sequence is CASSYSGGRGKDTQYF. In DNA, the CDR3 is TGTGCCAGCAGTTACAGCGGGGGGCGGGGAAAAGATACGCAGTATTTT.